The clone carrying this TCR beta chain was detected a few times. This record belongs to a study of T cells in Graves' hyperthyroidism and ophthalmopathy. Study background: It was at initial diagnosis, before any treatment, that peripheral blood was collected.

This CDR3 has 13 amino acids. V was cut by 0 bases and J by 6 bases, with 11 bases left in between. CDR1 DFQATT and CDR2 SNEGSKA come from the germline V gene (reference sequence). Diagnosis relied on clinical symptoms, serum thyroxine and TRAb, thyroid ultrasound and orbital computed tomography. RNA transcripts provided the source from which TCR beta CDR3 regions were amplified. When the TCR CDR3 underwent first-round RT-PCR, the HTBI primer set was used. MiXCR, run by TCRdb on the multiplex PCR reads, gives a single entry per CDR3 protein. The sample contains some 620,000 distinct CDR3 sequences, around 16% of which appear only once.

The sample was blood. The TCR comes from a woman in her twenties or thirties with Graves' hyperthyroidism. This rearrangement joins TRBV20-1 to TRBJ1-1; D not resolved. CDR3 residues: CSAREAPGAEAFF. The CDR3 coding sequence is TGCAGTGCTAGAGAGGCCCCCGGGGCTGAAGCTTTCTTT.